This T cell receptor (beta chain) was retrieved from a study of graft-versus-host responses after intestinal transplantation (dated by TCRdb to the early 2020s). Looking at the study overall: The transplants that recipients received were multivisceral, liver-intestinal, or isolated intestinal. Graft-versus-host and host-versus-graft alloreactive T cell clones were tracked in the graft, circulation and bone marrow after intestinal transplantation using bulk TCR-beta CDR3 sequencing. To identify alloreactive clones, pre-transplant mixed lymphocyte reaction products were sequenced and then compared with unstimulated pre-transplant donor and recipient T cells. The cohort enrolled under 25 intestinal transplant recipients including one retransplant, and a few patients lacking pretransplant specimens were excluded. Every recipient was given anti-thymocyte globulin induction, then maintenance tacrolimus and steroids for 2 to 4 years. Donor T cell macrochimerism was defined as a peak of at least 4% donor T cells among recipient peripheral blood mononuclear cells. Rather than going through the commercial service, samples from a few later patients were sequenced in-house on an Illumina MiSeq and processed with MiXCR. Results the study describes overall, beyond this receptor: Peak levels of circulating GvH clones were associated with declines in HvG clones early after transplant. In patients with donor T cell macrochimerism, the allografts had high GvH to HvG T cell clonal ratios. The conclusions were limited by the relatively low number and heterogeneity of the intestinal transplant patients. GvH clones were detected in recipient bone marrow, and some appeared earlier in ileal mucosa or blood, consistent with an intestinal mucosal origin.

The germline V gene encodes CDR1 SGDLS and CDR2 YYNGEE. V and J lose 0 bases and 6 bases, and a span of 16 bases separates them. The cysteine opens and the phenylalanine closes a CDR3 of 16 amino acids. Solely the CDR3 DNA is kept, with 48 bases framed from the first base. The sample's time point, from its label and the paper: cells obtained before transplantation from donor or recipient. CD3+CD4+ and CD3+CD8+ populations were FACS-sorted from unstimulated pre-transplant donor and recipient cells taken from spleen or lymph nodes. A word on this clone: The antigen it binds to is not known. The sample holds no much larger clone one base away, and base qualities are not on file.

Library method: the immunoSEQ multiplex PCR assay. For most patients, genomic DNA was isolated using the Qiagen DNeasy Blood and Tissue Kit and was shipped frozen to Adaptive Biotechnologies for TCR sequencing. For most patients, high-throughput TCR-beta CDR3 sequencing of genomic DNA was performed by Adaptive Biotechnologies. As for the authors' bioinformatics: Adaptive's ImmunoSEQ software supplied the TCR sequencing data for more than 15 patients, while MiXCR and VDJtools were used to process a few other patients. To correct CD4 versus CD8 sorting errors, any sequence found in both subsets at a frequency ratio below 5:1 was removed. Because the origin of CDR3 nucleotide sequences shared between donor and recipient could not be assigned, those sequences were removed. Alloreactive clones required at least 2-fold expansion over unstimulated cells and minimum CFSE-low frequency of 0.002% (template counts) or 0.001% (read counts). Clones were considered mappable if detected in sequenced pre-transplant spleen, lymph node, or MLR CFSE-low populations of the donor or recipient. The cumulative frequency of alloreactive clones was calculated as a percentage of all sequences, weighted by copy number. TCRdb obtained this table from immuneACCESS and retained in-frame rearrangements with V and J assigned. These tables miss some clones; where compared with another copy, unresolved V genes account for less than half of the shortfall, and the remainder is unexplained. V, J and clone size are taken as reported in that table, and D and trimming were inferred from the DNA itself. Here the sample has around 97,000 clones; 90% to 95% occur a single time. The ten largest clones capture about 0.18% of the sample.

The chain links TRBV9 with TRBJ2-1; a tentative D call is TRBD2 (6 bases match). The sequence derives from a human donor who was the organ donor for an intestinal transplant. Specimen: unstimulated CD4+ T cells sorted from spleen or lymph node cells, collected before transplant. The DNA is as follows: TGTGCCAGCAGCGTAGGCGGACTACCAGGCGGCAATGAGCAGTTCTTC. Translated, it reads CASSVGGLPGGNEQFF.